Shown below are 2 T cell receptor beta chains from a single sample sequenced in a study of T cell changes during pregnancy in multiple sclerosis (dated by TCRdb to the late 2010s). Libraries came from the immunoSEQ multiplex PCR assay. As stored in TCRdb, this immuneACCESS dataset retains in-frame rearrangements with V and J assigned. A fraction of the clones does not appear; measured against another copy, unresolved V genes explain less than half of the discrepancy, and the remainder lacks a known reason. This sample comprises approximately 90,000 clones, roughly 92% of them detected only once. In total, the top ten clones hold 2.5% of the sample. The source material was peripheral blood, sampled in the first trimester of pregnancy. The receptors come from a female donor with multiple sclerosis, enrolled in a pregnancy study.

The chain uses TRBV5-1 and TRBJ2-7; 8 bases match TRBD1. This CDR3 is 14 amino acids long. Trimming removed 4 bases from V and 3 bases from J; junction bases left unmatched: 6. Germline V gives CDR1 SGHRS, CDR2 YFSETQ. CDR3 protein: CASSIGQGGYEQYF. The CDR3 DNA reads as TGCGCCAGCAGCATCGGACAGGGTGGCTACGAGCAGTACTTC.

This chain connects TRBV6-6 to TRBJ2-2; maybe TRBD2 (5 bases). Trimming took off 11 bases at V and 0 bases at J, with 13 bases between the two ends. The germline CDR1 and CDR2 sequences are MNHNY and SVGAGI (reference sequence). This CDR3 contains 14 residues. The CDR3 loop is CAHRGETNTGELFF. For the CDR3, the DNA is TGTGCCCACCGGGGAGAAACGAACACCGGGGAGCTGTTTTTT.